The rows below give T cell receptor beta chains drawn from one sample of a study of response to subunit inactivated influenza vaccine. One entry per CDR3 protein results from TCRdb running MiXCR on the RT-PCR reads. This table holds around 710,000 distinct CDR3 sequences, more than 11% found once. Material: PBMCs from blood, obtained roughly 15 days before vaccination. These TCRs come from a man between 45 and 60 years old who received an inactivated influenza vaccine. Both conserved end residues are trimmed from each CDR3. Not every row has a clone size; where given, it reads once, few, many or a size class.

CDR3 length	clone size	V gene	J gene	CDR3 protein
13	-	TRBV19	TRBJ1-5	ASSPDRGLDQPQH
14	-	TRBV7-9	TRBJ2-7	ASSTRLAGTSYEQY
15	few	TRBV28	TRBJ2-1	ASRPGTRGLYYNEQF
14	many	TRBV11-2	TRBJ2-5	ASRETGGLGQETQY
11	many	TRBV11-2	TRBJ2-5	ASSFGPQETQY
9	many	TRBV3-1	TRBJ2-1	ASSRHNEQF
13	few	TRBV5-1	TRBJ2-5	ASSLDGLLQETQY
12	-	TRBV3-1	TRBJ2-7	ASSILAGRYEQY
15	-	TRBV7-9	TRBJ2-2	ATLRDLGGRVTGELF
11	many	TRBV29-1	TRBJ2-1	SVKGLAGFEQF
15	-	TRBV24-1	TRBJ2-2	ATSDYPGQGYSGELF
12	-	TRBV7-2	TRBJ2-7	ASSLATSAYEQY
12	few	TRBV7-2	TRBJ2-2	ASNRGRGTGELF
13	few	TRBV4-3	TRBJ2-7	ASSQDPWGSYEQY
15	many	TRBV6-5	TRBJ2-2	ASSYSIMGVNTGELF
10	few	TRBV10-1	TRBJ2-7	ASSESLGEQY
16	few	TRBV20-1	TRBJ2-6	SARESGGVSSGANVLT
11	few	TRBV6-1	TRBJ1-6	ASRQVPDSPLH
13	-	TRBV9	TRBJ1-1	ASSSSHMPNTEAF
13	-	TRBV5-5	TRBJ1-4	ASSQEQGSFEKLF
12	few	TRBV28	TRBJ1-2	ASNLVTGTYGYT
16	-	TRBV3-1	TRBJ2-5	ASSPVAQVRAGDGTQY
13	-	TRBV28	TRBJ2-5	ASRASGAYQETQY
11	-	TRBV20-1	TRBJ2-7	SALISGGYEQY
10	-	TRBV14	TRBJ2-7	ASSINRYEQY
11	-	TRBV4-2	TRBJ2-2	ASSKAGPGELF
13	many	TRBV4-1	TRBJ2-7	ASSLGQGTLYEQY
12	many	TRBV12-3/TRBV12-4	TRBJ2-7	ASSLGGLAYEQY
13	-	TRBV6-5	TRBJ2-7	ASSYNWGSSYEQY
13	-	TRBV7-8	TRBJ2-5	ASSRIMGEWETQY
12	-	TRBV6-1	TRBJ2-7	ASSAAGQGYEQY
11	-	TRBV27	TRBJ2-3	ASSFYSTDTQY
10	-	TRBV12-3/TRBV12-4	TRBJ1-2	ASRDRVHGYT
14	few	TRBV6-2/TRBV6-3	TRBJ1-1	ASIQTGFSMNTEAF
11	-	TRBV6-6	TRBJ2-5	ASIPRGTETQY
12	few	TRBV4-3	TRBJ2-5	ASSQSAGRETQY
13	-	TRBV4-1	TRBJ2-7	ASSQVLTGVYEQY
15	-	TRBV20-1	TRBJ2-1	SARDPTSGGPYNEQF
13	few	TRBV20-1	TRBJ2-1	SAIAGTVNYNEQF
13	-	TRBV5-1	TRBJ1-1	ASRARDRALTEAF
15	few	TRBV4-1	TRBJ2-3	ASSPWGLGSWADTQY